The clone carrying this T cell receptor beta chain was counted ten times or more. What it recognizes is unknown. CDR3 length: 15 residues. The germline V gene has CDR1 SGHTS and CDR2 YDEGEE. The V end lost 4 bases, the J end lost 5 bases, and 18 bases lay between the germline ends. The data derive from a study of CD8+CD57+ T cells in acquired aplastic anemia. Findings and limits, study-wide: No significant difference in CD8+ Simpson's diversity was found between patients and controls.

Researchers used genomic DNA as the template to profile TCR beta VDJ and CDR3. MiXCR, run by TCRdb on the reads, gives a single entry per CDR3 protein. The data contain hundreds of thousands of distinct CDR3 sequences, just under 70% of them singletons. This receptor was taken from a human donor in good health, serving as a control. The material sequenced was sorted CD4+, CD8+, or CD8+CD57+ T cells (not recorded which) from PBMCs. The chain uses TRBV5-8 and TRBJ1-1; D is possibly TRBD1 (6 bases). The CDR3 sequence is CASSPVTGTRTEAFF. CDR3 DNA: TGTGCCAGCAGCCCGGTTACAGGGACAAGAACTGAAGCTTTCTTT.